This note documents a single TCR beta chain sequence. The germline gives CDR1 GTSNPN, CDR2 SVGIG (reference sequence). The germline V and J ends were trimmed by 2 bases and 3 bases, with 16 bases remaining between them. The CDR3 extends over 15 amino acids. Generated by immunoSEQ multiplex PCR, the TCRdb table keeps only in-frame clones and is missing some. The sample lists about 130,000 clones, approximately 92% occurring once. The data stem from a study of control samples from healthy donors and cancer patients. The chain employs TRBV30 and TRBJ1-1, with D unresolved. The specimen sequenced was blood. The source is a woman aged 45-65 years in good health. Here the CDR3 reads CAWSPEGRRYTEAFF. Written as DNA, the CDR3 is TGTGCCTGGAGTCCCGAGGGCAGGAGGTACACTGAAGCTTTCTTT.